This T cell receptor (beta chain) was sequenced for a study of T cell changes during pregnancy in multiple sclerosis. TCRdb's copy holds only in-frame clones and misses some; the assay was immunoSEQ multiplex PCR. The repertoire consists of approximately 22,000 clones, with 90% to 95% occurring once and the leading ten covering roughly 7%. The CDR3 spans 13 residues. The germline V and J ends were trimmed by 6 bases and 4 bases, with 12 bases remaining between them. Germline lookup yields CDR1 SGHVS and CDR2 FQNEAQ. This specimen consisted of CD8+ T cells from peripheral blood mononuclear cells, obtained in the third trimester of pregnancy. The receptor's source is a female donor with multiple sclerosis, enrolled in a pregnancy study. The rearrangement links TRBV7-8 to TRBJ1-1; D not certain. In nucleotides, the CDR3 is TGTGCCAGCAGATTCAGTGAGGGCACTGAAGCTTTCTTT. This sequence encodes CASRFSEGTEAFF.